The 12 T cell receptor beta chains in this list originate from one sample, sequenced in a study of T-cell memory formation after mild COVID-19. Each CDR3 protein gets one entry after TCRdb re-called the 5' RACE reads with MiXCR. The sample includes 350,000 to 500,000 distinct CDR3 sequences, less than 25% of them seen just once. The specimen was PBMCs or a T cell subset sorted from them (not recorded which). The receptor source for this set is an adult woman who had mild COVID-19 (a few samples of this study predate the infection). Cell type and time point are not known.

The V and J genes are TRBV5-6 and TRBJ2-1; 10 bases agree with TRBD2. V was clipped by 2 bases and J by 8 bases; unmatched bases: 4. The CDR3 extends over 14 amino acids. The germline V gene has CDR1 SGHDT and CDR2 YYEEEE. The CDR3 DNA follows: TGTGCCAGCAGCTTTAGCGGGAGGTCGTATGAGCAGTTCTTC. Translation: CASSFSGRSYEQFF. Variable domain in full (rest from reference TRBV5-6 and TRBJ2-1): DAGVTQSPTHLIKTRGQQVTLRCSPKSGHDTVSWYQQALGQGPQFIFQYYEEEERQRGNFPDRFSGHQFPNYSSELNVNALLLGDSALYLCASSFSGRSYEQFFGPGTRLTVL.

This clonotype was seen a few times. The chain is built from TRBV4-1 and TRBJ2-1, with 13 bases identical to TRBD2. The junction had 6 bases not matched to a gene; V was cut back by 4 bases and J by 9 bases. The germline V gene has CDR1 MGHRA and CDR2 YSYEKL. The CDR3 totals 15 residues. CDR3 coding DNA: TGCGCCAGCAGCCGATGGACTAGCGGGAGTGGTGAGCAGTTCTTC. It specifies CASSRWTSGSGEQFF.

This clonotype was seen only a few times. The chain is built from TRBV14 and TRBJ2-2; no firm D call. The V and J ends lost 4 bases and 7 bases respectively, with 10 bases between them. This CDR3 has 13 amino acids. Germline V lookup: CDR1 SGHDN, CDR2 FVKESK. The CDR3 sequence: CASSPTPSGELFF. CDR3 nucleotides: TGTGCCAGCAGCCCGACCCCTAGCGGGGAGCTGTTTTTT.

V gene TRBV24-1 combines with J gene TRBJ2-3; D is unclear. This CDR3 comprises 14 residues. Germline CDR1 reads KGHDR; CDR2 reads SFDVKD. Trimming took off 0 bases at V and 5 bases at J, with 8 bases between the two ends. This chain's CDR3 is CATSDLGLQDTQYF. CDR3 nucleotide sequence: TGTGCCACCAGTGATTTGGGTCTGCAAGATACGCAGTATTTT.

V gene TRBV25-1 combines with J gene TRBJ2-7, with TRBD2 matching 8 bases. V trimming: 10 bases; J trimming: 5 bases; junction bases outside the gene matches: 10. Germline CDR1 is MGHDK and CDR2 is SYGVNS. This CDR3 has 13 amino acids. The CDR3 sequence: CATLREGSDEQYF. CDR3 sequence (DNA): TGTGCCACCCTTCGGGAGGGTAGCGACGAGCAGTACTTC.

This clonotype has just one count. The chain recombines TRBV28 with TRBJ2-7, with 10 nucleotides matching TRBD1. The CDR3 has 16 residues. Per germline, CDR1 MDHEN and CDR2 SYDVKM. The junction had 7 bases not matched to a gene; V was cut back by 5 bases and J by 0 bases. The CDR3 nucleotides read TGTGCCAGCAGTCTCCGGACAGGGGGGAGCTCCTACGAGCAGTACTTC. Amino acid sequence: CASSLRTGGSSYEQYF.

The chain uses TRBV5-1 and TRBJ1-1; 10 bases are a match to TRBD1. V gave up 1 base and J gave up 0 bases; unmatched junction bases: 6. CDR3 size: 17 residues. The V gene's germline CDR1 is SGHRS and CDR2 YFSETQ. The CDR3 nucleotides are TGCGCCAGCAGCTTGCTACCGGGACAGGGGATGAACACTGAAGCTTTCTTT. Translation: CASSLLPGQGMNTEAFF.

V is TRBV6-5 and J is TRBJ2-6; TRBD1 or TRBD2 may be the D gene (5 bases each). Trimming cost V 0 bases and J 2 bases, with 11 bases left between them. Germline values: CDR1 MNHEY, CDR2 SVGAGI. The CDR3 has 17 amino acids. As DNA, the CDR3 is TGTGCCAGCAGTTACTCGATAGTGGGGGCTGGGGCCAACGTCCTGACTTTC. Its protein product is CASSYSIVGAGANVLTF.

The chain recombines TRBV27 with TRBJ2-7; possible D gene TRBD2, 5 bases. With 10 bases removed from V and 3 bases from J, the gap between germline ends came to 16 bases. CDR1 MNHEY and CDR2 SMNVEV come from the germline V gene (reference sequence). The CDR3 has 13 amino acids. CDR3 protein: CATRPRTGYEQYF. In DNA, the CDR3 is TGTGCCACTCGGCCTAGGACTGGCTACGAGCAGTACTTC.

This clonotype was picked up many times. This chain uses TRBV2 with TRBJ2-7; no definite D call. The V gene's germline CDR1 is SNHLY and CDR2 FYNNEI. Deletions cut 1 base from V and 3 bases from J, with 4 bases between. The CDR3 runs to 12 residues. CDR3 amino acids: CASSEGFYEQYF. CDR3 nucleotides: TGTGCCAGCAGTGAAGGGTTCTACGAGCAGTACTTC.

This clonotype has a single count. The V call is TRBV27, the J call TRBJ2-6; no clear D. V was pared by 5 bases and J by 0 bases, with 11 bases between. This CDR3 is built from 16 residues. Germline CDR1 and CDR2: MNHEY and SMNVEV (reference sequence). Here the CDR3 reads CASSRNGFSGANVLTF. CDR3 DNA sequence: TGTGCCAGCAGTAGAAACGGGTTCTCTGGGGCCAACGTCCTGACTTTC.

As concerns this clonotype: One junction end disagrees with the germline gene, perhaps due to a read error. The chain recombines TRBV7-9 with TRBJ2-1; TRBD1 matches 7 bases. Germline V gives CDR1 SEHNR, CDR2 FQNEAQ (reference sequence). This CDR3 has 15 residues. In DNA, the CDR3 is TGTGCCAGCAGCTTACCCGGGACAGCGAGTAATGAACAGTTCTTC. Protein: CASSLPGTASNEQFF.